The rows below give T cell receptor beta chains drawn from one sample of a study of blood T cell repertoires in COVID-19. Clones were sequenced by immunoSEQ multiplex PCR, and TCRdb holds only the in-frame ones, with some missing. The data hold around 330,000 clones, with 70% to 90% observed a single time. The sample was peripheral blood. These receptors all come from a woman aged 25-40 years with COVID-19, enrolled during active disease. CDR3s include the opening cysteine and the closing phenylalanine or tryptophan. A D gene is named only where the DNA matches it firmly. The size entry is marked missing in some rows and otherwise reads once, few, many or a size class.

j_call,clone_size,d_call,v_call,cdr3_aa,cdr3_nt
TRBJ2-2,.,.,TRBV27,CASRAGLTGELFF,TGTGCCAGCAGGGCGGGACTCACCGGGGAGCTGTTTTTT
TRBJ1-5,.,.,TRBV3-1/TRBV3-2,CASSQAVSNQPQHF,TGTGCCAGCAGCCAAGCGGTTAGCAATCAGCCCCAGCATTTT
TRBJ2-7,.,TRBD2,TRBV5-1,CASSLVGGVSYEQYF,TGCGCCAGCAGCTTGGTCGGGGGGGTCAGCTACGAGCAGTACTTC
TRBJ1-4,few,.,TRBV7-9,CASSLGAGTNEKLFF,TGTGCCAGCAGCTTAGGAGCAGGAACTAATGAAAAACTGTTTTTT
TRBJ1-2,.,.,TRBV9,CASSADSYGYTF,TGTGCCAGCAGCGCAGACAGCTATGGCTACACCTTC
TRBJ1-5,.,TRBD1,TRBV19,CASSIARQGNQPQHF,TGTGCCAGTAGTATAGCTCGACAGGGAAATCAGCCCCAGCATTTT
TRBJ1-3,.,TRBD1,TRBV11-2,CASSGDPGQGSLAAGF,TGTGCCAGCAGCGGCGACCCGGGACAGGGATCACTGGCTGCGGGTTTT
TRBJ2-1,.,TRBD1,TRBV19,CASSIGTGGWNEQFF,TGTGCCAGTAGTATAGGGACAGGGGGCTGGAATGAGCAGTTCTTC
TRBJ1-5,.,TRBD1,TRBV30,CAWNRGFRQPQHF,TGTGCCTGGAACAGGGGTTTCCGGCAGCCCCAGCATTTT
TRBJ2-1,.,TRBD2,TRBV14,CASSRTGGNEQFF,TGTGCCAGCAGCCGGACGGGGGGAAATGAGCAGTTCTTC
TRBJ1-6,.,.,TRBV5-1,CASSLDGGGSSSPLHF,TGCGCCAGCAGCTTGGATGGGGGGGGCAGTTCTTCACCCCTCCACTTT
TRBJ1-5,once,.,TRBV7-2,CASSSRDNNQPQHF,TGTGCCAGCAGCTCCCGGGACAACAATCAGCCCCAGCATTTT
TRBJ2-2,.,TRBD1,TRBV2,CASSLTGTGGWGGELFF,TGTGCCAGCAGTCTGACCGGGACAGGGGGCTGGGGCGGGGAGCTGTTTTTT
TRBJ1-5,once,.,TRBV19,CASKFGGSNQPQHF,TGTGCCAGTAAATTTGGGGGCAGCAATCAGCCCCAGCATTTT
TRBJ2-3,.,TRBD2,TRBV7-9,CASSTRLGLAGGPSTDTQYF,TGTGCCAGCAGCACCCGCCTGGGACTAGCGGGGGGGCCGTCGACAGATACGCAGTATTTT
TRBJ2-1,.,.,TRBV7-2,CASTHRVGEQFF,TGTGCCAGCACCCACAGGGTCGGTGAGCAGTTCTTC
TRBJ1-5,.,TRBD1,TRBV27,CASRSGTGGQPQHF,TGTGCCAGCAGGTCCGGGACAGGGGGTCAGCCCCAGCATTTT
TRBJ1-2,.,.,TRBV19,CASSIREGTQGYTF,TGTGCCAGTAGTATAAGGGAGGGAACCCAGGGCTACACCTTC
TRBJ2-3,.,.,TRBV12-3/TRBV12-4,CASSFAVTDTQYF,TGTGCCAGCAGTTTTGCGGTCACAGATACGCAGTATTTT
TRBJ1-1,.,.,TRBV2,CASSSRGSKATEAFF,TGTGCCAGCAGCTCAAGGGGATCTAAGGCCACTGAAGCTTTCTTT
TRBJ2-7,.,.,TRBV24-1,CATSDATGSYEQYF,TGTGCCACCAGTGATGCCACAGGCTCCTACGAGCAGTACTTC
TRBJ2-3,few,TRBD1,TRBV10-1,CASSETGQGPDTQYF,TGCGCCAGCAGTGAGACCGGACAGGGTCCAGATACGCAGTATTTT
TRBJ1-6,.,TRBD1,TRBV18,CASSEYDRGSPLHF,TGTGCCAGCTCAGAATATGACAGGGGATCACCCCTCCACTTT
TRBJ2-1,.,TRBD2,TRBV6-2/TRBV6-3,CASSYRGTSGGPWNEQFF,TGTGCCAGCAGTTATCGCGGGACTAGCGGGGGGCCGTGGAATGAGCAGTTCTTC
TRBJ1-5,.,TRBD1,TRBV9,CARTKTGGSEQPQHF,TGTGCCAGGACAAAGACAGGGGGCTCGGAACAGCCCCAGCATTTT
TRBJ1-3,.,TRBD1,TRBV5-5,CASSRDSFTSGNTIYF,TGTGCCAGCAGCCGGGACAGCTTCACCTCTGGAAACACCATATATTTT
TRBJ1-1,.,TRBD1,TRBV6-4,CASRIPGQDTEAFF,TGTGCCAGCAGAATACCGGGACAGGACACTGAAGCTTTCTTT
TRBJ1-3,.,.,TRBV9,CASSADRHSGNTIYF,TGTGCCAGCAGCGCGGACAGACACTCTGGAAACACCATATATTTT
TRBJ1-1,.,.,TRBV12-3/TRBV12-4,CASSFAVNTEAFF,TGTGCCAGCAGTTTTGCGGTGAACACTGAAGCTTTCTTT
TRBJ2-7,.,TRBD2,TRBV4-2,CASSQGTRGSGEGYEQYF,TGTGCCAGCAGCCAAGGGACTAGAGGCAGCGGGGAGGGATACGAGCAGTACTTC
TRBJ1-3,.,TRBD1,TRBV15,CATSRGADRDLGNTIYF,TGTGCCACCAGCAGAGGAGCTGACAGGGACCTCGGAAACACCATATATTTT
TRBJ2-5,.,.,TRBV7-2,CASSLAGAQETQYF,TGTGCCAGCAGCTTAGCTGGGGCCCAGGAGACCCAGTACTTC
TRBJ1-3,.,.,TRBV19,CASSLPGQPPNTIYF,TGTGCCAGTAGTTTACCGGGACAACCACCAAACACCATATATTTT
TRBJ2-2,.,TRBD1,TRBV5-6,CASSDGQGSNTGELFF,TGTGCCAGCAGCGACGGACAGGGCTCGAACACCGGGGAGCTGTTTTTT